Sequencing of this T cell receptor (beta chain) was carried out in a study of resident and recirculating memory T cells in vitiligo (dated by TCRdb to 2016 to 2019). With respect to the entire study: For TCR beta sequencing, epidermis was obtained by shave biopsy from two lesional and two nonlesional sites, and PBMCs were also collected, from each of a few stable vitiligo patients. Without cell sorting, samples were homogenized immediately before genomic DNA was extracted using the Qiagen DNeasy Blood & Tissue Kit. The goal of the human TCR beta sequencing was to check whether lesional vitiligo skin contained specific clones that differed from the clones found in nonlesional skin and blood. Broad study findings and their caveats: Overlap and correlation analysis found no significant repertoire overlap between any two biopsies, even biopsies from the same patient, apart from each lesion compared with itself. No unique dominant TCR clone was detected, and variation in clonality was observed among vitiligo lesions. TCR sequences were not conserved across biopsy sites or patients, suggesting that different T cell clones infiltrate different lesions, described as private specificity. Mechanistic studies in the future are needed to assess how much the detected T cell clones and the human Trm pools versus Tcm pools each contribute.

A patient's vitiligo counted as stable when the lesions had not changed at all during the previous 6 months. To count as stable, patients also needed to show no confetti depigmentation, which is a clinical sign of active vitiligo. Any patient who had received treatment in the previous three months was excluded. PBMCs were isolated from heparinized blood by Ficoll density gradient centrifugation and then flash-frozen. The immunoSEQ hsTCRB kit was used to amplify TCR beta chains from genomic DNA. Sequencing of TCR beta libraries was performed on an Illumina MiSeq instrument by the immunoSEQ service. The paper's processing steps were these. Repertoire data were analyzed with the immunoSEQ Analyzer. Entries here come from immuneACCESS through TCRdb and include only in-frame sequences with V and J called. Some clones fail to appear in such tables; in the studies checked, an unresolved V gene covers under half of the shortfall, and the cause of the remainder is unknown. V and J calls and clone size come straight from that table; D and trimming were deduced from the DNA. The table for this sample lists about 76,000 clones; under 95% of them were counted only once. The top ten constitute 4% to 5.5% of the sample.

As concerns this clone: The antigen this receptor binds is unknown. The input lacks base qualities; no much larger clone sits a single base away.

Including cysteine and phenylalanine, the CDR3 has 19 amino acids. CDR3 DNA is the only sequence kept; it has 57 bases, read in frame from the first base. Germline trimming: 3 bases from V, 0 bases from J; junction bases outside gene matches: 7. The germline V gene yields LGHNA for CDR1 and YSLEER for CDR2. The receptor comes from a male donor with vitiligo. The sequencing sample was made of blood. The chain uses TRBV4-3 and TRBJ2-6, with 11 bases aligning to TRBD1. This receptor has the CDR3 CASSQGRGTGGSGANVLTF. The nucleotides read TGCGCCAGCAGCCAGGGGCGCGGGACAGGGGGCTCTGGGGCCAACGTCCTGACTTTC.